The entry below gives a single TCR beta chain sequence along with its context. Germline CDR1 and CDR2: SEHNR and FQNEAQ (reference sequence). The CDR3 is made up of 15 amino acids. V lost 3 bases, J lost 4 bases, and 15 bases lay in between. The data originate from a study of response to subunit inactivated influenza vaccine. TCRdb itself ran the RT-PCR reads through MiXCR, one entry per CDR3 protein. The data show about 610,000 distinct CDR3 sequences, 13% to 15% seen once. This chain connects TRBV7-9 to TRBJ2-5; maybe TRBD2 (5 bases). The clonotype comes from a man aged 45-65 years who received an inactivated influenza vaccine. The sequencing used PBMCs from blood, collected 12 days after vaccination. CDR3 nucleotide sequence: TGTGCCAGCAGCTTCAAGGAGGCCCGGCGAGAGACCCAGTACTTC. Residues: CASSFKEARRETQYF.